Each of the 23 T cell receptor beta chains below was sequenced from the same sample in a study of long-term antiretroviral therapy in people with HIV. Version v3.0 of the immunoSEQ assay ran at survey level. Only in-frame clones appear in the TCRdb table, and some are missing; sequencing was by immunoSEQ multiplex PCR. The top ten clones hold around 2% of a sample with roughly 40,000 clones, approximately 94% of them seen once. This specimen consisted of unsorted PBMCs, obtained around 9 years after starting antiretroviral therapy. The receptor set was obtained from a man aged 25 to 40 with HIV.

In nucleotides, the CDR3 is TGCGCCAGCAGCACCGGACCTAGGGAGACCCAGTACTTC. It is translated as CASSTGPRETQYF. The chain links TRBV5-1 to TRBJ2-5; D remains unclear. The CDR3 has 13 amino acids. From germline, CDR1 is SGHRS and CDR2 YFSETQ. Trimming left V 4 bases short and J 5 bases short, with 12 bases between.

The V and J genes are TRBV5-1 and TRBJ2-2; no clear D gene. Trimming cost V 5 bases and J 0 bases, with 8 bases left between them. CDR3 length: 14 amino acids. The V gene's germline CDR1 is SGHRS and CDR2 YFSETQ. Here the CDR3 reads CASSPNANTGELFF. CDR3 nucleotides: TGCGCCAGCAGTCCAAACGCGAACACCGGGGAGCTGTTTTTT.

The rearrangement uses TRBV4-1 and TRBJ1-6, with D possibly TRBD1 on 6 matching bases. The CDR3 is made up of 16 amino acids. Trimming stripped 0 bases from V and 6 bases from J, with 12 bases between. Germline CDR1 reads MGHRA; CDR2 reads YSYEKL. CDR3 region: CASSQEDSQLNSPLHF. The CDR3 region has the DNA TGCGCCAGCAGCCAAGAGGACAGTCAACTTAATTCACCCCTCCACTTT.

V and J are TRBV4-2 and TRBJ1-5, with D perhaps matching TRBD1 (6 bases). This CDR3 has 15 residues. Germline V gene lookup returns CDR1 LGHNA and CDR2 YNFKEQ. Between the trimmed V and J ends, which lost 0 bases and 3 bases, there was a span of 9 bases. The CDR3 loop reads CASSQERGDNQPQHF. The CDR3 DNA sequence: TGTGCCAGCAGCCAAGAGAGGGGGGACAATCAGCCCCAGCATTTT.

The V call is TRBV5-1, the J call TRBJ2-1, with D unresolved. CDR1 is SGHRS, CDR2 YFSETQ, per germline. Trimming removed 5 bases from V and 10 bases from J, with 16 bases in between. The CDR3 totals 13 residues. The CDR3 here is CASRYDTVGEQFF. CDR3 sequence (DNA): TGCGCCAGCAGATACGACACGGTAGGCGAGCAGTTCTTC.

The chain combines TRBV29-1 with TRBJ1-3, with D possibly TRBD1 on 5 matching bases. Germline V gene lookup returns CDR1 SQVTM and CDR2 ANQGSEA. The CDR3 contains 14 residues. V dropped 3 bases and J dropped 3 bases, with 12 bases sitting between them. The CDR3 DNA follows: TGCAGCGTTGATGTTGGGACCTATGGAAACACCATATATTTT. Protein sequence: CSVDVGTYGNTIYF.

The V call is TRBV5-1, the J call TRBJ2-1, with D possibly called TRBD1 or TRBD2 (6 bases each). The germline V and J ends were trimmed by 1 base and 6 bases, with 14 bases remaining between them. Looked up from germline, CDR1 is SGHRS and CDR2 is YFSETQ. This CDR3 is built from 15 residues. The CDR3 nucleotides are TGCGCCAGCAGCTTGAGGTGGAGGGGGACCAATGAGCAGTTCTTC. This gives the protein CASSLRWRGTNEQFF.

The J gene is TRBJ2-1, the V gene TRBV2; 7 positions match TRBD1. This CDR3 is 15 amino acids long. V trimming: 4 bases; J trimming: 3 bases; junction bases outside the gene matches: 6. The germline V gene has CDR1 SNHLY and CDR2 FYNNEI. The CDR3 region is CASSGGQGDYNEQFF. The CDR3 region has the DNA TGTGCCAGCAGTGGGGGGCAGGGGGACTACAATGAGCAGTTCTTC.

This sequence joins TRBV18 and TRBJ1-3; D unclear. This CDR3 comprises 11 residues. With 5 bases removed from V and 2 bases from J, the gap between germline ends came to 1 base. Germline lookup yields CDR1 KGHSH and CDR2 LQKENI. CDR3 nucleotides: TGTGCCAGCTCAACTGGAAACACCATATATTTT. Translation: CASSTGNTIYF.

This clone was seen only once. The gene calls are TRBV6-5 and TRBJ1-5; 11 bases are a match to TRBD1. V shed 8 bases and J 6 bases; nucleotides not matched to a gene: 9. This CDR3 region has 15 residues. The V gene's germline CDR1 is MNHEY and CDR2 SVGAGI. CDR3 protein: CASATGTGGFQPQHF. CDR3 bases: TGTGCCAGCGCCACGGGGACAGGGGGTTTTCAGCCCCAGCATTTT.

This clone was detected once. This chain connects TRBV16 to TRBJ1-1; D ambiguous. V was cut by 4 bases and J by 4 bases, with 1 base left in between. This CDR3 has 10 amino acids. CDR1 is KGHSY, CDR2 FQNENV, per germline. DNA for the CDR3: TGTGCCAGCAGCCGCACTGAAGCTTTCTTT. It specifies CASSRTEAFF.

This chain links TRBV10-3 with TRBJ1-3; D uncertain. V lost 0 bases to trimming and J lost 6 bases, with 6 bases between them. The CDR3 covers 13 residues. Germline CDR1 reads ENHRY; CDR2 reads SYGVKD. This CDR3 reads CAISESPENTIYF. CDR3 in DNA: TGTGCCATCAGTGAGTCGCCAGAAAACACCATATATTTT.

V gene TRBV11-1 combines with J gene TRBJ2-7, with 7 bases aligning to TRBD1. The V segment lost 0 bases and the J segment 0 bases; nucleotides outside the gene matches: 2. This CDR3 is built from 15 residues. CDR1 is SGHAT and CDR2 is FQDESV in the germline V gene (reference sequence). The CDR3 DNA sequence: TGTGCCAGCAGCTTAGCGGGACAGAGCTCCTACGAGCAGTACGTC. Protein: CASSLAGQSSYEQYV.

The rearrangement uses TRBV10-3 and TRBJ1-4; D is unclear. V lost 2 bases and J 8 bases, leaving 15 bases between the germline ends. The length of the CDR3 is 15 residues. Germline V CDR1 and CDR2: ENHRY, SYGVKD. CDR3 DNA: TGTGCCATCAGTGAGCCTGACGGGTTTGAGGAAAAACTGTTTTTT. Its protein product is CAISEPDGFEEKLFF.

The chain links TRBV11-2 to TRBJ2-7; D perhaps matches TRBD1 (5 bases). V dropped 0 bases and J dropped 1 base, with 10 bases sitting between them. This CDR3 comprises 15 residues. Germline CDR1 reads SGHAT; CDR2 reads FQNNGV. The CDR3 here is CASSLEDTESYEQYF. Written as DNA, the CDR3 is TGTGCCAGCAGCTTAGAGGACACCGAGTCCTACGAGCAGTACTTC.

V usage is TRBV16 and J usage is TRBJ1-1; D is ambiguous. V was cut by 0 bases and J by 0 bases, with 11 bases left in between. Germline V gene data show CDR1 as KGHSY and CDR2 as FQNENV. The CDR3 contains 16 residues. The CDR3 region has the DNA TGTGCCAGCAGCCAATCCTCCACCCAGATGAACACTGAAGCTTTCTTT. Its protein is CASSQSSTQMNTEAFF.

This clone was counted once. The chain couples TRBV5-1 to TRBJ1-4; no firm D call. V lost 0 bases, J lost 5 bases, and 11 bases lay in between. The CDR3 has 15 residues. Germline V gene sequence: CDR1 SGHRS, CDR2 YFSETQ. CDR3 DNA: TGCGCCAGCAGCTTGGGCAGATACAAAAATGAAAAACTGTTTTTT. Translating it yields CASSLGRYKNEKLFF. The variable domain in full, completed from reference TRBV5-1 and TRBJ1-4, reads KAGVTQTPRYLIKTRGQQVTLSCSPISGHRSVSWYQQTPGQGLQFLFEYFSETQRNKGNFPGRFSGRQFSNSRSEMNVSTLELGDSALYLCASSLGRYKNEKLFFGSGTQLSVL.

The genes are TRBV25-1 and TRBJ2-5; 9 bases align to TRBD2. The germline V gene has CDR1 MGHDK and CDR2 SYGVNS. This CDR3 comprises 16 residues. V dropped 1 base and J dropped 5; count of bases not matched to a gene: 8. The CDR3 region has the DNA TGTGCCAGCAGTGAATTATCATTAGCGGGGGTGGAGACCCAGTACTTC. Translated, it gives CASSELSLAGVETQYF.

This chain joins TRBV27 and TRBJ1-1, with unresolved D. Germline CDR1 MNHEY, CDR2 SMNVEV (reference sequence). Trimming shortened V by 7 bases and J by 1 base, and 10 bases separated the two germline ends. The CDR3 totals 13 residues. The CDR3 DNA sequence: TGTGCCAGCAAAAAAGTGGGGAACACTGAAGCTTTCTTT. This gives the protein CASKKVGNTEAFF.

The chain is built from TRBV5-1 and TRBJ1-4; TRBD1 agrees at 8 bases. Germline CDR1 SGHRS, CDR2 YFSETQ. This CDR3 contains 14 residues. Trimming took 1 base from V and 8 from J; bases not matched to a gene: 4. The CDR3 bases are TGCGCCAGCAGCTTGCAGGGGGCAGGGGAAAAACTGTTTTTT. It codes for CASSLQGAGEKLFF.

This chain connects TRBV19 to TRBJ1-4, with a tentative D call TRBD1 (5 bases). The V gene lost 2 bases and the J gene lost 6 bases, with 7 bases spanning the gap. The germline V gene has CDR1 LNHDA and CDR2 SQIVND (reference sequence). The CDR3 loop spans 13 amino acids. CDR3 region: CASSIRGDEKLFF. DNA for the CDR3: TGTGCCAGTAGTATAAGGGGAGATGAAAAACTGTTTTTT.

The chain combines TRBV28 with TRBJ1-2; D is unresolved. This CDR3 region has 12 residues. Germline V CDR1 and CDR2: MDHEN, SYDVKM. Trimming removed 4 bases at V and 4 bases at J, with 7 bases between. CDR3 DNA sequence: TGTGCCAGCAGTTCTACCCTCTATGGCTACACCTTC. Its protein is CASSSTLYGYTF.

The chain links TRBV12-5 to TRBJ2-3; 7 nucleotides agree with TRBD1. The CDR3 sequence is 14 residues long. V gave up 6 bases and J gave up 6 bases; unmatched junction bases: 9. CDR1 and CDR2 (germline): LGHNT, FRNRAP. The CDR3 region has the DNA TGTGCTAGTGGAAGAGGGGGCTTCGAGGATACGCAGTATTTT. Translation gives CASGRGGFEDTQYF.